This T cell receptor (beta chain) came from a study of response to subunit inactivated influenza vaccine. A remark on this clonotype: Its antigen is unidentified.

Study outcomes and limitations: Each seasonal flu vaccination may recruit only limited new T cells, authors suggested.

TCRdb processed the RT-PCR reads anew with MiXCR; each CDR3 protein has one entry. The table has about 240,000 distinct CDR3 sequences, approximately 12% seen once. The V gene lost 5 bases and the J gene lost 1 base, with 5 bases spanning the gap. Germline V gives CDR1 LNHDA, CDR2 SQIVND (reference sequence). The length of the CDR3 is 13 residues. This sequence joins TRBV19 and TRBJ2-2; no definite D call. This specimen was non-naive T cells sorted from PBMCs, taken approximately 15 days before vaccination. This clonotype was obtained from a man in his forties or fifties who received an inactivated influenza vaccine. The CDR3 loop reads CASSAQNTGELFF. The CDR3 region has the DNA TGTGCCAGTAGTGCTCAGAACACCGGGGAGCTGTTTTTT.